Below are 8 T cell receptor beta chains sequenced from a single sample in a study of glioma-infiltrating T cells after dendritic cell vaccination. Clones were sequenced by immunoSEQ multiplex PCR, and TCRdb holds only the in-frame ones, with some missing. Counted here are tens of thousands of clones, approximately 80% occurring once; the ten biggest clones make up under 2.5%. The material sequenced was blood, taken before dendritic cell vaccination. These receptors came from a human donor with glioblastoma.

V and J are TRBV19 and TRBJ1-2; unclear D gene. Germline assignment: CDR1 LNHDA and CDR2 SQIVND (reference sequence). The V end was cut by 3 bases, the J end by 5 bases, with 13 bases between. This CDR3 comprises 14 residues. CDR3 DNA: TGTGCCAGTAGTATCGGCAACCCGCGGTATGGCTACACCTTC. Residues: CASSIGNPRYGYTF.

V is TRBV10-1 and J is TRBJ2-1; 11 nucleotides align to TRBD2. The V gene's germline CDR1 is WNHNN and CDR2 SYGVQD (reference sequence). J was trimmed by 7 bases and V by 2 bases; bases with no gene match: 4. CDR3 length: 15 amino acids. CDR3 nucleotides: TGCGCCAGCAGTGAGGGACTAGCGGGCTCAAATGAGCAGTTCTTC. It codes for CASSEGLAGSNEQFF.

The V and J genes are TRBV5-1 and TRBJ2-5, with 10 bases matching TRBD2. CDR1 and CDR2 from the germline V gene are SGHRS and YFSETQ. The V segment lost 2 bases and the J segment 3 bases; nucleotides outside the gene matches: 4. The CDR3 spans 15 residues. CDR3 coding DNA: TGCGCCAGCAGCTTTTCCGGGACTAGCGAAGAGACCCAGTACTTC. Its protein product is CASSFSGTSEETQYF.

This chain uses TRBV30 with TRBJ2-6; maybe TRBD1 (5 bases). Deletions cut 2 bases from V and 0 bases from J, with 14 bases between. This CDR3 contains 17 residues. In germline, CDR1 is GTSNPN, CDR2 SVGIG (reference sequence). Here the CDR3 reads CAWSSGRDSSGANVLTF. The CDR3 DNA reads TGTGCCTGGAGTTCGGGCAGGGATTCCTCTGGGGCCAACGTCCTGACTTTC.

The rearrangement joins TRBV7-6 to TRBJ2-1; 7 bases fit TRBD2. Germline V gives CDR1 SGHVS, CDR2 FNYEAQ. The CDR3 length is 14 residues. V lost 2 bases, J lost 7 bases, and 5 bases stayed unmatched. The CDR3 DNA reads TGTGCCAGCAGCTTAAGCGGGAATTTGAATGAGCAGTTCTTC. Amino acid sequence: CASSLSGNLNEQFF.

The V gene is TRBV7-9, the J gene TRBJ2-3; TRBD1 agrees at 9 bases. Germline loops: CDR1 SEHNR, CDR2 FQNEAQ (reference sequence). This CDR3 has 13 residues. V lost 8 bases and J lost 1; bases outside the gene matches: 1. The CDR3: CASRDRGTDTQYF. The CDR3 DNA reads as TGTGCCAGCCGGGACAGGGGCACAGATACGCAGTATTTT.

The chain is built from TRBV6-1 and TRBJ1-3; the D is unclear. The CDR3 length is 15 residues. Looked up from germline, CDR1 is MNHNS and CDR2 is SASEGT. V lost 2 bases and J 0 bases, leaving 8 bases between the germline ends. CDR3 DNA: TGTGCCAGCAGTGAATTCCTGTTCTCTGGAAACACCATATATTTT. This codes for CASSEFLFSGNTIYF.

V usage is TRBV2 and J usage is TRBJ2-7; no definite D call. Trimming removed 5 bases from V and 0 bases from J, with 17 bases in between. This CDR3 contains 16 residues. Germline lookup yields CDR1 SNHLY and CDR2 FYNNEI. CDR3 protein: CASSRPDTSVSYEQYF. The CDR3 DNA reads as TGTGCCAGCAGTAGGCCCGACACGTCCGTCTCCTACGAGCAGTACTTC. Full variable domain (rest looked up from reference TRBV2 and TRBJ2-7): EPEVTQTPSHQVTQMGQEVILRCVPISNHLYFYWYRQILGQKVEFLVSFYNNEISEKSEIFDDQFSVERPDGSNFTLKIRSTKLEDSAMYFCASSRPDTSVSYEQYFGPGTRLTVT.